This passage covers 15 T cell receptor beta chains from one sample sequenced in a study of T cells in narcolepsy. Assay: immunoSEQ multiplex PCR; the TCRdb copy retains only in-frame clones and omits some. The repertoire consists of tens of thousands of clones, with about 83% occurring once and the leading ten covering roughly 0.99%. Sequenced material: CD45RA- memory CD4+ T cells from PBMCs. The receptors were sampled from a human donor with narcolepsy.

The chain joins TRBV5-4 to TRBJ2-7, with 7 bases matching TRBD1. This CDR3 is 15 amino acids long. V lost 5 bases and J lost 5; bases outside the gene matches: 13. Germline values: CDR1 SGHNT, CDR2 YYREEE (reference sequence). The DNA for the CDR3 is TGTGCCAGCAGTCTGACAGGGCAGTTAGGAAACGAGCAGTACTTC. Its protein product is CASSLTGQLGNEQYF.

The chain joins TRBV25-1 to TRBJ1-6, with D tentatively TRBD1 (5 bases). This CDR3 region has 11 residues. The germline gives CDR1 MGHDK, CDR2 SYGVNS. V lost 3 bases to trimming and J lost 12 bases, with 6 bases between them. The CDR3 region is CASSEGEPLHF. CDR3 DNA: TGTGCCAGCAGTGAGGGGGAACCCCTCCACTTT. Together with reference TRBV25-1 and TRBJ1-6, the CDR3 gives the full variable domain: EADIYQTPRYLVIGTGKKITLECSQTMGHDKMYWYQQDPGMELHLIHYSYGVNSTEKGDLSSESTVSRIRTEHFPLTLESARPSHTSQYLCASSEGEPLHFGNGTRLTVT.

The genes are TRBV5-1 and TRBJ2-3, with 11 nucleotides matching TRBD2. The CDR3 runs 16 residues. V dropped 4 bases and J dropped 4; count of bases not matched to a gene: 8. Germline V lookup: CDR1 SGHRS, CDR2 YFSETQ. This CDR3 is CASSSSGGGSADTQYF. The CDR3 DNA reads as TGCGCCAGCAGCAGTAGCGGGGGGGGGAGCGCAGATACGCAGTATTTT.

This chain links TRBV19 with TRBJ1-5, with D unresolved. CDR1 LNHDA and CDR2 SQIVND come from the germline V gene (reference sequence). The V gene lost 3 bases and the J gene lost 2 bases, with 14 bases spanning the gap. CDR3 length equals 16 residues. This chain's CDR3 is CASSIGRAGGNQPQHF. Here the CDR3 DNA reads TGTGCCAGTAGTATCGGAAGGGCCGGGGGCAATCAGCCCCAGCATTTT.

The DNA of the CDR3 is TGTGCCAGCAGCTTAGGGCAGTCGGGGACCCAGTACTTC. The encoded protein is CASSLGQSGTQYF. The J gene is TRBJ2-5, the V gene TRBV11-3; no firm D call. Per germline, CDR1 SGHNT and CDR2 YENEEA. The length of the CDR3 is 13 residues. Between the trimmed V and J ends, which lost 1 base and 7 bases, there was a span of 10 bases.

The V call is TRBV19, the J call TRBJ2-5, with TRBD1 identical over 8 bases. The CDR3 length is 16 residues. V shed 4 bases, J shed 2 bases, and the junction held 9 bases outside the gene matches. CDR1 LNHDA and CDR2 SQIVND come from the germline V gene (reference sequence). The CDR3 bases are TGTGCCAGTAGTAGGAGCCGGACAGGGATACAAGAGACCCAGTACTTC. Translated, it gives CASSRSRTGIQETQYF.

This clone has just one count. V usage is TRBV11-2 and J usage is TRBJ1-3; weak D call: TRBD1 (6 bases). Germline CDR1 is SGHAT and CDR2 is FQNNGV. The V end lost 6 bases, the J end lost 1 base, and 13 bases lay between the germline ends. The CDR3 totals 15 residues. The CDR3: CASRTPDRSGNTIYF. The DNA of the CDR3 is TGTGCCAGCAGGACACCCGACAGGTCTGGAAACACCATATATTTT.

There are a few counts of this clone. CDR3 loop: CASSGTKGKAYEQYF. The CDR3 nucleotides read TGCGCCAGCAGCGGTACGAAAGGCAAGGCCTACGAGCAGTACTTC. V usage is TRBV5-1 and J usage is TRBJ2-7, with unresolved D. The V and J ends lost 4 bases and 2 bases respectively, with 16 bases between them. There are 15 residues in the CDR3. Germline lookup yields CDR1 SGHRS and CDR2 YFSETQ.

The rearrangement joins TRBV7-2 to TRBJ1-5; D not certain. CDR3 length equals 15 residues. Trimming shortened V by 1 base and J by 0 bases, and 7 bases separated the two germline ends. Germline lookup yields CDR1 SGHTA and CDR2 FQGNSA. The CDR3 bases are TGTGCCAGCAGCTTAGAAGGGCGTAGCAATCAGCCCCAGCATTTT. This translates into CASSLEGRSNQPQHF. The complete variable domain, with remaining parts taken from reference TRBV7-2 and TRBJ1-5, reads GAGVSQSPSNKVTEKGKDVELRCDPISGHTALYWYRQSLGQGLEFLIYFQGNSAPDKSGLPSDRFSAERTGGSVSTLTIQRTQQEDSAVYLCASSLEGRSNQPQHFGDGTRLSIL.

This chain links TRBV13 with TRBJ2-4; D is uncertain. The CDR3 length is 14 residues. The V end was cut by 4 bases, the J end by 6 bases, with 13 bases between. CDR1 and CDR2 from the germline V gene are PRHDT and FYEKMQ (reference sequence). The CDR3 DNA reads TGTGCCAGCAGCTCCGACTCATATTCAAACATTCAGTACTTC. Translated, it gives CASSSDSYSNIQYF.

The chain combines TRBV18 with TRBJ1-2; D uncertain. The V and J ends lost 5 bases and 1 base respectively, with 14 bases between them. The germline V gene encodes CDR1 KGHSH and CDR2 LQKENI. This CDR3 contains 15 residues. The CDR3 DNA reads as TGTGCCAGCTCAAGGGTCCAGGACCATAACTATGGCTACACCTTC. Residues: CASSRVQDHNYGYTF.

The chain is built from TRBV25-1 and TRBJ1-2; the match to TRBD1 covers 8 bases. Germline V lookup: CDR1 MGHDK, CDR2 SYGVNS. This CDR3 has 14 amino acids. The junction had 7 bases not matched to a gene; V was cut back by 4 bases and J by 6 bases. For the CDR3, the DNA is TGTGCCAGCAGTGGGACAGGGCGCGCTGATGGCTACACCTTC. Amino acids: CASSGTGRADGYTF.

CDR3 loop: CASSPGQDGGNTEAFF. DNA of the CDR3: TGTGCCAGCAGCCCCGGACAGGATGGGGGGAACACTGAAGCTTTCTTT. The V gene is TRBV7-9, the J gene TRBJ1-1, with 7 bases that match TRBD1. The V and J ends lost 5 bases and 1 base, in that order; junction bases with no gene match: 10. This CDR3 has 16 residues. Germline V gives CDR1 SEHNR, CDR2 FQNEAQ (reference sequence).

The chain has TRBV7-6 and TRBJ1-1; D is possibly TRBD1 (5 bases). The CDR3 is 14 amino acids. CDR1 is SGHVS, CDR2 FNYEAQ, per germline. Trimming pared 6 bases from V and 1 base from J, leaving 12 bases between. CDR3 amino acids: CASSPGQGNTEAFF. For the CDR3, the DNA is TGTGCCAGCAGTCCGGGGCAGGGGAACACTGAAGCTTTCTTT.

The chain joins TRBV6-6 to TRBJ1-3; D gene ambiguous. V was pared by 7 bases and J by 0 bases, with 16 bases between. The CDR3 runs to 16 residues. Germline V CDR1 and CDR2: MNHNY, SVGAGI (reference sequence). The DNA of the CDR3 is TGTGCCAGCACCCGTCGGCAGCAGCCCTCTGGAAACACCATATATTTT. Amino acid sequence: CASTRRQQPSGNTIYF.